This entry lists 10 T cell receptor beta chains sequenced from one sample in a study of blood T cells in healthy people across ages. The use of a sample-barcoded 5' primer and a J-beta primer mix characterized a second PCR of 7 to 11 cycles. Each CDR3 protein is one row after TCRdb ran MiXCR on the 5' RACE reads. The table has around 850,000 distinct CDR3 sequences, about 34% seen once. The sequenced sample consisted of blood. The source of these receptors is a man aged 18 to 30 in good health.

Worth noting for this clonotype: Given the absence of the conserved phenylalanine or tryptophan at the CDR3 end, a read error is likely. V and J are TRBV11-2 and TRBJ2-4, with D hard to call. The J call may not be correct, given that the DNA end is closer to TRBJ2-5. This CDR3 spans 11 amino acids. CDR1 is SGHAT and CDR2 is FQNNGV in the germline V gene. DNA for the CDR3: TGTGCCAGCAGCCTCGAAGAGACCCAGTACTTA. As protein: CASSLEETQYL.

This rearrangement joins TRBV6-5 to TRBJ1-1, with D perhaps TRBD1 (5 bases). CDR1 is MNHEY and CDR2 is SVGAGI in the germline V gene. V was cut by 6 bases and J by 3 bases, with 14 bases left in between. There are 14 residues in the CDR3. CDR3 sequence (DNA): TGTGCCAGCAGCCTCCGCCCAGGGTACACTGAAGCTTTCTTT. Protein sequence: CASSLRPGYTEAFF.

This clonotype was observed many times. The V call is TRBV6-6, the J call TRBJ2-3; D might be TRBD1 or TRBD2, each matching 5 bases. Trimming pared 6 bases from V and 1 base from J, leaving 14 bases between. The CDR3 has 15 amino acids. Germline V lookup: CDR1 MNHNY, CDR2 SVGAGI (reference sequence). As DNA, the CDR3 is TGTGCCAGCAGCCCCCCCCGGGACCGCACAGATACGCAGTATTTT. This translates into CASSPPRDRTDTQYF.

The V gene is TRBV20-1, the J gene TRBJ2-5; 10 positions agree with TRBD2. CDR1 DFQATT and CDR2 SNEGSKA come from the germline V gene (reference sequence). Trimming cost V 0 bases and J 11 bases; bases outside gene matches: 18. The CDR3 is 17 residues long. CDR3 protein: CSARDQKGTSDYNEQYF. CDR3 nucleotide sequence: TGCAGTGCTAGAGATCAGAAAGGGACTAGCGACTACAATGAGCAGTACTTC.

Comments on this clonotype: A much larger clone differs by one base, so this may be a read error. The chain couples TRBV7-3 to TRBJ2-3; no reliable D call. This CDR3 is built from 13 residues. Germline CDR1 SGHTA, CDR2 FQGTGA. V lost 5 bases and J lost 7, with 13 bases in between. In nucleotides, the CDR3 is TGTGCCAGCAGCGCGAAGGGTTCAAATACGCAGTATTTT. It encodes CASSAKGSNTQYF.

The chain employs TRBV13 and TRBJ1-4; no firm D call. Germline V gene lookup returns CDR1 PRHDT and CDR2 FYEKMQ (reference sequence). V lost 5 bases to trimming and J lost 2 bases, with 9 bases between them. CDR3 length: 14 residues. This CDR3 is CASSPSFTNEKLFF. The CDR3 nucleotides are TGTGCCAGCAGCCCCAGTTTCACTAATGAAAAACTGTTTTTT.

V gene TRBV9 combines with J gene TRBJ2-1, with D possibly matching TRBD2 (7 bases). Between the trimmed V and J ends, which lost 6 bases and 1 base, there was a span of 17 bases. The CDR3 extends over 16 amino acids. CDR1 and CDR2 (germline): SGDLS, YYNGEE. The CDR3 region is CASTKGRGGSYNEQFF. DNA for the CDR3: TGTGCCAGCACCAAAGGGAGGGGGGGGTCCTACAATGAGCAGTTCTTC.

This clonotype came up many times. The rearrangement uses TRBV7-2 and TRBJ1-5; D is unresolved. Trimming left V 2 bases short and J 5 bases short, with 13 bases between. This CDR3 region has 15 residues. Germline V gene sequence: CDR1 SGHTA, CDR2 FQGNSA. CDR3 loop: CASSLRGATHQPQHF. CDR3 sequence (DNA): TGTGCCAGCAGCTTACGGGGTGCGACTCATCAGCCCCAGCATTTT.

This clonotype was seen at least ten times. This sequence joins TRBV28 and TRBJ2-3; tentatively, D is TRBD1 (6 bases). Trimming left V 6 bases short and J 4 bases short, with 14 bases between. This CDR3 spans 14 amino acids. Germline lookup yields CDR1 MDHEN and CDR2 SYDVKM. The CDR3 here is CASSSGVGADTQYF. For the CDR3, the DNA is TGTGCCAGCAGCTCAGGGGTTGGTGCAGATACGCAGTATTTT.

About this clonotype: This may arise from a read error, as a much more abundant clone is one base away. The chain has TRBV12-3 or TRBV12-4 and TRBJ1-2; tentatively, D is TRBD1 (5 bases). CDR3 length equals 18 residues. Trimming pared 7 bases from V and 6 bases from J, leaving 30 bases between. The CDR3 reads CASTSEVAGFSSGDGYTF. CDR3 coding DNA: TGTGCCAGCACCTCAGAAGTGGCAGGGTTCTCGTCTGGGGATGGCTACACCTTC.